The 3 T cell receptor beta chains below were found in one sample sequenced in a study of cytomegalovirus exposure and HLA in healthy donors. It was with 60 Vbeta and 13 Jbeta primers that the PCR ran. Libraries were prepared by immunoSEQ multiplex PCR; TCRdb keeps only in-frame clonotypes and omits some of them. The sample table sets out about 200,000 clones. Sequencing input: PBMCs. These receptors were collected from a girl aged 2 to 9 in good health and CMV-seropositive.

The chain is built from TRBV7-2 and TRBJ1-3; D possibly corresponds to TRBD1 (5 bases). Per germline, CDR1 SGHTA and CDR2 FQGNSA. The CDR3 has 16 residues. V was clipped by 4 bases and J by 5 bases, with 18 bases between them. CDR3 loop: CASSSFVWGDRNTIYF. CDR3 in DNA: TGTGCCAGCAGCTCCTTTGTTTGGGGGGATAGAAACACCATATATTTT.

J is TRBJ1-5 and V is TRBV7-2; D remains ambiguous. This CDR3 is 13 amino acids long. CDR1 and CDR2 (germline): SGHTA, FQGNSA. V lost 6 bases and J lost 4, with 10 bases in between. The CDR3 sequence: CASSHDGNQPQHF. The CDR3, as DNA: TGTGCCAGCAGTCATGACGGGAATCAGCCCCAGCATTTT.

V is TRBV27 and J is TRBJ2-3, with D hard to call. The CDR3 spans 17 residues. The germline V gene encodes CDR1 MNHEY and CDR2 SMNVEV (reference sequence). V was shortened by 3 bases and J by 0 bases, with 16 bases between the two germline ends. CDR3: CASSFRENTPSTDTQYF. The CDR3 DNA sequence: TGTGCCAGCAGTTTCCGAGAGAATACTCCTAGCACAGATACGCAGTATTTT.